These T cell receptor beta chains were read from a single sample in a study of cytomegalovirus exposure and HLA in healthy donors. Using immunoSEQ multiplex PCR, the repertoire was profiled, and TCRdb retains in-frame clones only, with some absent. The table includes 95,000 to 100,000 clones, over 65% detected once. The sequenced material came from PBMCs. The receptors were gathered from a man in his sixties in good health and CMV-seropositive. Both conserved end residues are part of each CDR3. The D gene is left open where the match is weak. Part of the rows lack a size; the others show once, few, many or a class for expanded clones.

d_call: -; j_call: TRBJ2-2; v_call: TRBV10-3; clone_size: -; cdr3_aa: CAIRQGQVTGELFF; cdr3_nt: TGTGCCATCAGACAGGGACAAGTCACCGGGGAGCTGTTTTTT
d_call: -; j_call: TRBJ1-5; v_call: TRBV5-3; clone_size: -; cdr3_aa: CARSLDWGGELLQPQHF; cdr3_nt: TGTGCCAGAAGCTTGGACTGGGGGGGCGAACTGCTCCAGCCCCAGCATTTT
d_call: TRBD1; j_call: TRBJ2-7; v_call: TRBV5-1; clone_size: -; cdr3_aa: CASSFATGDYEQYF; cdr3_nt: TGCGCCAGCAGCTTCGCGACAGGGGACTACGAGCAGTACTTC
d_call: TRBD1; j_call: TRBJ1-3; v_call: TRBV5-1; clone_size: -; cdr3_aa: CASSQDWGTDSLFSGNTIYF; cdr3_nt: TGCGCCAGCAGCCAAGATTGGGGGACAGACTCCCTATTCTCTGGAAACACCATATATTTT
d_call: TRBD2; j_call: TRBJ2-1; v_call: TRBV18; clone_size: -; cdr3_aa: CASSPSSGDAYNEQFF; cdr3_nt: TGTGCCAGCTCACCGTCTAGCGGGGACGCCTACAATGAGCAGTTCTTC
d_call: -; j_call: TRBJ1-5; v_call: TRBV11-2; clone_size: -; cdr3_aa: CASSKGALGWDNQPQHF; cdr3_nt: TGTGCCAGCAGCAAAGGGGCCCTAGGTTGGGACAATCAGCCCCAGCATTTT
d_call: -; j_call: TRBJ2-1; v_call: TRBV11-2; clone_size: -; cdr3_aa: CASSAYPVGPAGNEQFF; cdr3_nt: TGTGCCAGCAGCGCGTACCCGGTGGGCCCGGCAGGCAATGAGCAGTTCTTC
d_call: TRBD1; j_call: TRBJ1-1; v_call: TRBV6-6; clone_size: few; cdr3_aa: CASRKQGHTEAFF; cdr3_nt: TGTGCCAGCAGGAAACAGGGGCACACTGAAGCTTTCTTT
d_call: -; j_call: TRBJ1-2; v_call: TRBV5-1; clone_size: once; cdr3_aa: CASSFDGRGNGYTF; cdr3_nt: TGCGCCAGCAGCTTTGACGGCCGGGGGAATGGCTACACCTTC
d_call: -; j_call: TRBJ1-5; v_call: TRBV5-1; clone_size: -; cdr3_aa: CASRRNRSDTQHF; cdr3_nt: TGCGCCAGCAGGAGGAACAGGTCAGATACCCAGCATTTT
d_call: TRBD2; j_call: TRBJ2-1; v_call: TRBV6-1; clone_size: -; cdr3_aa: CASSLSLAGVSEQFF; cdr3_nt: TGTGCCAGCAGTCTTTCGCTAGCGGGGGTGTCTGAGCAGTTCTTC
d_call: -; j_call: TRBJ2-2; v_call: TRBV4-1; clone_size: -; cdr3_aa: CASSPPRSRELFF; cdr3_nt: TGCGCCAGCAGCCCCCCCCGTTCCCGGGAGCTGTTTTTT
d_call: TRBD1; j_call: TRBJ2-7; v_call: TRBV13; clone_size: -; cdr3_aa: CASSPKTGDEQYF; cdr3_nt: TGTGCCAGCAGCCCAAAGACAGGGGACGAGCAGTACTTC
d_call: TRBD1; j_call: TRBJ2-5; v_call: TRBV14; clone_size: -; cdr3_aa: CASSPLSGTGGQTQYF; cdr3_nt: TGTGCCAGCAGCCCCCTCTCCGGGACAGGCGGCCAGACCCAGTACTTC
d_call: -; j_call: TRBJ2-3; v_call: TRBV2; clone_size: -; cdr3_aa: CASRTGTRTQYF; cdr3_nt: TGTGCCAGCAGGACCGGGACACGTACGCAGTATTTT
d_call: -; j_call: TRBJ1-1; v_call: TRBV18; clone_size: -; cdr3_aa: CASSKTVNTEAFF; cdr3_nt: TGTGCCAGCTCAAAAACGGTGAACACTGAAGCTTTCTTT
d_call: TRBD1; j_call: TRBJ2-7; v_call: TRBV9; clone_size: -; cdr3_aa: CASSVGVGTASYEQYF; cdr3_nt: TGTGCCAGCAGCGTAGGGGTCGGGACAGCGTCCTACGAGCAGTACTTC
d_call: TRBD2; j_call: TRBJ2-7; v_call: TRBV7-8; clone_size: -; cdr3_aa: CASSLVGGGPYEQYF; cdr3_nt: TGTGCCAGCAGCTTAGTCGGCGGGGGGCCCTACGAGCAGTACTTC
d_call: -; j_call: TRBJ1-5; v_call: TRBV2; clone_size: -; cdr3_aa: CASSDRRGPQPQHF; cdr3_nt: TGTGCCAGCAGTGATCGAAGGGGTCCACAGCCCCAGCATTTT
d_call: TRBD1; j_call: TRBJ1-5; v_call: TRBV25-1; clone_size: -; cdr3_aa: CASSAADRVGQPQHF; cdr3_nt: TGTGCCAGCAGTGCCGCGGACAGGGTGGGTCAGCCCCAGCATTTT
d_call: -; j_call: TRBJ2-7; v_call: TRBV30; clone_size: once; cdr3_aa: CAWSNRVRTSYEQYF; cdr3_nt: TGTGCCTGGAGTAACAGGGTCAGAACCTCCTACGAGCAGTACTTC
d_call: TRBD1; j_call: TRBJ1-5; v_call: TRBV9; clone_size: -; cdr3_aa: CASSVGQGGQPQHF; cdr3_nt: TGTGCCAGCAGCGTCGGACAGGGTGGGCAGCCCCAGCATTTT
d_call: TRBD1; j_call: TRBJ2-1; v_call: TRBV9; clone_size: once; cdr3_aa: CASSQTGTVYNEQFF; cdr3_nt: TGTGCCAGCAGTCAGACCGGGACAGTATACAATGAGCAGTTCTTC
d_call: -; j_call: TRBJ2-5; v_call: TRBV19; clone_size: -; cdr3_aa: CASSINTGSILETQYF; cdr3_nt: TGTGCCAGTAGTATCAATACCGGGTCGATACTGGAGACCCAGTACTTC
d_call: TRBD1; j_call: TRBJ1-1; v_call: TRBV6-5; clone_size: few; cdr3_aa: CASSYHGQVDTEAFF; cdr3_nt: TGTGCCAGCAGTTACCACGGACAGGTAGACACTGAAGCTTTCTTT
d_call: -; j_call: TRBJ2-1; v_call: TRBV27; clone_size: -; cdr3_aa: CASSLTPTRSNEQFF; cdr3_nt: TGTGCCAGCAGTTTAACCCCTACTAGAAGCAATGAGCAGTTCTTC
d_call: -; j_call: TRBJ2-5; v_call: TRBV7-2; clone_size: -; cdr3_aa: CASSEAGGPGTQYF; cdr3_nt: TGTGCCAGCAGCGAGGCCGGGGGGCCGGGAACCCAGTACTTC
d_call: -; j_call: TRBJ1-5; v_call: TRBV6-1; clone_size: -; cdr3_aa: CASILDRSNQPQHF; cdr3_nt: TGTGCCAGCATCCTAGACAGAAGCAATCAGCCCCAGCATTTT
d_call: -; j_call: TRBJ2-7; v_call: TRBV10-3; clone_size: -; cdr3_aa: CAISADSYEQYF; cdr3_nt: TGTGCCATCAGCGCGGACAGCTACGAGCAGTACTTC
d_call: TRBD1; j_call: TRBJ2-7; v_call: TRBV9; clone_size: -; cdr3_aa: CASSPRDRGWEQYF; cdr3_nt: TGTGCCAGCAGCCCAAGGGACAGGGGGTGGGAGCAGTACTTC
d_call: -; j_call: TRBJ1-1; v_call: TRBV7-9; clone_size: -; cdr3_aa: CASSLVAVNTEAFF; cdr3_nt: TGTGCCAGCAGCTTAGTAGCCGTGAACACTGAAGCTTTCTTT
d_call: TRBD1; j_call: TRBJ2-2; v_call: TRBV30; clone_size: -; cdr3_aa: CAWSVQGIPNTGELFF; cdr3_nt: TGTGCCTGGAGTGTACAGGGGATTCCGAACACCGGGGAGCTGTTTTTT
d_call: TRBD1; j_call: TRBJ1-6; v_call: TRBV5-4; clone_size: once; cdr3_aa: CASSLTGGSYNSPLHF; cdr3_nt: TGTGCCAGCAGCTTAACAGGGGGCTCCTATAATTCACCCCTCCACTTT
d_call: -; j_call: TRBJ1-1; v_call: TRBV6-5; clone_size: few; cdr3_aa: CASSPQMNTEAFF; cdr3_nt: TGTGCCAGCAGTCCTCAGATGAACACTGAAGCTTTCTTT
d_call: -; j_call: TRBJ1-1; v_call: TRBV5-5; clone_size: -; cdr3_aa: CASSFRGGGGTEAFF; cdr3_nt: TGTGCCAGCAGCTTTAGGGGGGGTGGGGGCACTGAAGCTTTCTTT
d_call: TRBD2; j_call: TRBJ2-3; v_call: TRBV9; clone_size: -; cdr3_aa: CASSVEWGRVQTDTQYF; cdr3_nt: TGTGCCAGCAGCGTAGAATGGGGGAGGGTTCAAACAGATACGCAGTATTTT
d_call: TRBD2; j_call: TRBJ2-5; v_call: TRBV10-3; clone_size: -; cdr3_aa: CAISLGLEETQYF; cdr3_nt: TGTGCCATCAGTCTCGGACTAGAGGAGACCCAGTACTTC
d_call: -; j_call: TRBJ2-7; v_call: TRBV18; clone_size: few; cdr3_aa: CASSDYRNTYEQYF; cdr3_nt: TGTGCCAGCTCCGACTACCGGAATACCTACGAGCAGTACTTC
d_call: -; j_call: TRBJ1-2; v_call: TRBV7-9; clone_size: -; cdr3_aa: CASSLVPPRMNYGYTF; cdr3_nt: TGTGCCAGCAGCTTAGTCCCCCCCAGAATGAACTATGGCTACACCTTC
d_call: -; j_call: TRBJ1-1; v_call: TRBV5-1; clone_size: -; cdr3_aa: CASSLGWGVTEAFF; cdr3_nt: TGCGCCAGCAGCTTGGGATGGGGAGTTACTGAAGCTTTCTTT
d_call: TRBD1; j_call: TRBJ1-4; v_call: TRBV7-9; clone_size: -; cdr3_aa: CASSAEGDRGRDEKLFF; cdr3_nt: TGTGCCAGCAGCGCGGAAGGTGACAGGGGGCGTGATGAAAAACTGTTTTTT
d_call: -; j_call: TRBJ2-1; v_call: TRBV5-1; clone_size: -; cdr3_aa: CASSLAEGSYNEQFF; cdr3_nt: TGCGCCAGCAGCTTGGCGGAGGGATCCTACAATGAGCAGTTCTTC